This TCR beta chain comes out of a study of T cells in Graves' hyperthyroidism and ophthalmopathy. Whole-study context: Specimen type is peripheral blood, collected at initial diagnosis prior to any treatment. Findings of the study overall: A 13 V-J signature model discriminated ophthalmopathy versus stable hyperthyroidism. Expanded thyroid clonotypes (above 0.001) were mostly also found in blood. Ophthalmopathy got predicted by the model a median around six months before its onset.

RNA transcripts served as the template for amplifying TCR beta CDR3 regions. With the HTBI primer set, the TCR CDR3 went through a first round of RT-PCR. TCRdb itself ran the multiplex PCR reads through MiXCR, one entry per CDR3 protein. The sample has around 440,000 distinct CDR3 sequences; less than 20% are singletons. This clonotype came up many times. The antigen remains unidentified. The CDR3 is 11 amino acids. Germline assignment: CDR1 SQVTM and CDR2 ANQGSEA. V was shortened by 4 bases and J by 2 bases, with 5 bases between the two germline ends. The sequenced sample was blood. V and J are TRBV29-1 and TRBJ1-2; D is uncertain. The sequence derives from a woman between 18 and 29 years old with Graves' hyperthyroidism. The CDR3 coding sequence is TGCAGCGTTGTTCAGAACTATGGCTACACCTTC. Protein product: CSVVQNYGYTF.